This T cell receptor (beta chain) was obtained from a study of somatic mutations in cytotoxic T cells in rheumatoid arthritis. TCRdb's copy holds only in-frame clones and misses some; the assay was immunoSEQ multiplex PCR. The sample records about 30,000 clones, around 83% being singletons. Trimming took 1 base from V and 6 from J, leaving 18 bases between them. Germline V CDR1 and CDR2: LNHDA, SQIVND (reference sequence). The CDR3 runs to 16 residues. Each population, CD4+ and CD8+ cells, was isolated by positive magnetic bead selection and checked for purity by flow cytometry. V and J are TRBV19 and TRBJ1-1; TRBD1 is a possible D gene (5 bases). Material for sequencing was CD8+ T cells sorted from blood. This receptor was identified in an adult with rheumatoid arthritis. The CDR3 reads CASSIARTVVGAEAFF. The CDR3 DNA follows: TGTGCCAGTAGTATAGCCCGGACGGTCGTGGGGGCTGAAGCTTTCTTT.